This passage covers 27 T cell receptor beta chains from one sample sequenced in a study of shared clonotypes between healthy human individuals. Sequencing used immunoSEQ multiplex PCR; TCRdb keeps in-frame clones, though not all of them. The sample holds under 550,000 clones, 90% to 96% seen once. The sequenced sample consisted of naive CD4+ T cells sorted from blood. Subset described: CD45RA+ positively selected. Every receptor here comes from a woman aged 25 to 39 in good health.

The chain combines TRBV7-9 with TRBJ1-5; 8 nucleotides line up with TRBD1. Germline-derived CDR1 and CDR2 are SEHNR and FQNEAQ (reference sequence). This CDR3 has 16 amino acids. V shed 0 bases, J shed 4 bases, and the junction held 5 bases outside the gene matches. The CDR3 DNA follows: TGTGCCAGCAGCTTAGCAGGGACAGGAGGTAATCAGCCCCAGCATTTT. This encodes CASSLAGTGGNQPQHF.

The chain uses TRBV10-2 and TRBJ1-5; TRBD1 aligns across 8 bases. The CDR3 contains 14 residues. V shed 8 bases and J 0 bases; nucleotides not matched to a gene: 3. CDR1 is WSHSY, CDR2 SAAADI, per germline. CDR3 protein: CASFGQGSNQPQHF. DNA for the CDR3: TGCGCCAGCTTCGGACAGGGTAGCAATCAGCCCCAGCATTTT.

The rearrangement uses TRBV5-1 and TRBJ2-7; D gene uncertain. The V and J ends lost 0 bases and 0 bases respectively, with 7 bases between them. Per the germline V gene, CDR1 is SGHRS and CDR2 is YFSETQ. The CDR3 totals 14 residues. The CDR3 nucleotides read TGCGCCAGCAGCTTGGAGGAGAGCTCCTACGAGCAGTACTTC. The encoded protein is CASSLEESSYEQYF.

Comments on this clone: The germline gene is not matched at one end of the junction; a read error may be the cause. V and J are TRBV28 and TRBJ2-7; 7 bases agree with TRBD1. CDR1 is MDHEN and CDR2 is SYDVKM in the germline V gene. The CDR3 is 15 residues long. The CDR3 protein is CASCLRQGITYEQYF. The CDR3 region has the DNA TGTGCCAGCTGTTTAAGACAGGGCATTACCTACGAGCAGTACTTC.

The CDR3, as DNA: TGTGCCAGCAGTGATCCCGGGACAACTTCCTACGAGCAGTACTTC. Encoded protein: CASSDPGTTSYEQYF. The chain is built from TRBV25-1 and TRBJ2-7; a weak D match, TRBD1 (6 bases). Trimming removed 3 bases at V and 1 base at J, with 13 bases between. The CDR3 length is 15 residues. Germline assignment: CDR1 MGHDK and CDR2 SYGVNS.

The V call is TRBV19, the J call TRBJ2-6, with D possibly TRBD1 on 6 matching bases. This CDR3 region has 15 residues. Looked up from germline, CDR1 is LNHDA and CDR2 is SQIVND (reference sequence). V was cut by 7 bases and J by 4 bases, with 14 bases left in between. The CDR3 reads CASKGQGTGANVLTF. Here the CDR3 DNA reads TGTGCCAGTAAGGGGCAGGGGACGGGGGCCAACGTCCTGACTTTC.

The chain recombines TRBV28 with TRBJ1-5; maybe TRBD1 (5 bases). This CDR3 has 13 amino acids. Germline CDR1 and CDR2: MDHEN and SYDVKM. Trimming took 5 bases from V and 3 from J, leaving 8 bases between them. The CDR3 region is CASSRDLNQPQHF. CDR3 DNA sequence: TGTGCCAGCAGTCGGGACCTCAATCAGCCCCAGCATTTT.

V and J are TRBV19 and TRBJ2-3, with TRBD2 identical over 12 bases. Trimming cost V 3 bases and J 8 bases; bases outside gene matches: 15. Germline V CDR1 and CDR2: LNHDA, SQIVND (reference sequence). The CDR3 is made up of 18 amino acids. This chain's CDR3 is CASSIPVGLAGNSGTQYF. CDR3 coding DNA: TGTGCCAGTAGTATCCCCGTCGGACTAGCGGGGAACAGCGGTACGCAGTATTTT. Filled out from reference TRBV19 and TRBJ2-3, the complete variable domain reads DGGITQSPKYLFRKEGQNVTLSCEQNLNHDAMYWYRQDPGQGLRLIYYSQIVNDFQKGDIAEGYSVSREKKESFPLTVTSAQKNPTAFYLCASSIPVGLAGNSGTQYFGPGTRLTVL.

The gene calls are TRBV5-1 and TRBJ2-6; TRBD2 aligns across 8 bases. The CDR3 runs 18 residues. The J segment lost 3 bases and the V segment lost 3 bases, leaving 11 bases of the junction unmatched. Germline CDR1 reads SGHRS; CDR2 reads YFSETQ. CDR3 sequence (DNA): TGCGCCAGCAGCTGGCTGCCGGGAGGGCCAGTTGGGGCCAACGTCCTGACTTTC. Translating it yields CASSWLPGGPVGANVLTF.

This chain links TRBV2 with TRBJ1-2; 7 bases align to TRBD1. Germline CDR1 reads SNHLY; CDR2 reads FYNNEI. This CDR3 is 13 amino acids long. Losses at the gene ends were 6 bases for V and 4 bases for J; bases not matched to a gene: 5. The CDR3 DNA follows: TGTGCCAGCAGCGGACAGGACCTCTATGGCTACACCTTC. Protein sequence: CASSGQDLYGYTF. The full variable domain, rest sourced from reference TRBV2 and TRBJ1-2, is EPEVTQTPSHQVTQMGQEVILRCVPISNHLYFYWYRQILGQKVEFLVSFYNNEISEKSEIFDDQFSVERPDGSNFTLKIRSTKLEDSAMYFCASSGQDLYGYTFGSGTRLTVV.

V usage is TRBV7-8 and J usage is TRBJ2-6; TRBD2 matches 9 bases. This CDR3 contains 19 residues. From germline, CDR1 is SGHVS and CDR2 FQNEAQ. The J segment lost 0 bases and the V segment lost 1 base, leaving 7 bases of the junction unmatched. CDR3 loop: CASSLVGLAGRSGANVLTF. CDR3 DNA sequence: TGTGCCAGCAGCTTAGTTGGGCTAGCGGGGCGCTCTGGGGCCAACGTCCTGACTTTC.

This clone came up once. The chain combines TRBV30 with TRBJ2-3, with D hard to call. V was trimmed by 7 bases and J by 5 bases, leaving 10 bases between them. Per the germline V gene, CDR1 is GTSNPN and CDR2 is SVGIG (reference sequence). The CDR3 extends over 11 amino acids. The DNA of the CDR3 is TGTGCCTCCTCTCGTGGAGATACGCAGTATTTT. It encodes CASSRGDTQYF.

This clone appeared a single time. This chain's CDR3 is CAISMPANSYEQYF. The CDR3, as DNA: TGTGCCATCAGCATGCCCGCAAACTCCTACGAGCAGTACTTC. This chain links TRBV10-3 with TRBJ2-7; the D is unclear. The CDR3 consists of 14 residues. Trimming took 6 bases from V and 0 from J, leaving 12 bases between them. The germline CDR1 and CDR2 sequences are ENHRY and SYGVKD.

The rearrangement links TRBV18 to TRBJ2-7, with TRBD2 identical over 12 bases. The CDR3 is made up of 14 amino acids. Germline V lookup: CDR1 KGHSH, CDR2 LQKENI. V was pared by 5 bases and J by 7 bases, with 6 bases of the junction left unmatched. Here the CDR3 DNA reads TGTGCCAGCTCAGAAGGACTAGCGGGAATGGAGCAGTACTTC. Translating it yields CASSEGLAGMEQYF. Supplemented by reference TRBV18 and TRBJ2-7, the full variable domain reads NAGVMQNPRHLVRRRGQEARLRCSPMKGHSHVYWYRQLPEEGLKFMVYLQKENIIDESGMPKERFSAEFPKEGPSILRIQQVVRGDSAAYFCASSEGLAGMEQYFGPGTRLTVT.

The chain joins TRBV10-1 to TRBJ2-7, with D unresolved. The germline CDR1 and CDR2 sequences are WNHNN and SYGVQD (reference sequence). CDR3 length: 16 amino acids. The V gene lost 3 bases and the J gene lost 1 base, with 16 bases spanning the gap. The CDR3: CASSDIHAKTSYEQYF. CDR3 nucleotides: TGCGCCAGCAGTGATATCCATGCGAAAACGTCCTACGAGCAGTACTTC.

The V gene is TRBV18, the J gene TRBJ1-5; no firm D call. CDR3 length: 14 residues. CDR1 and CDR2 (germline): KGHSH, LQKENI. Between the trimmed V and J ends, which lost 3 bases and 3 bases, there was a span of 9 bases. The DNA of the CDR3 is TGTGCCAGCTCACCCACGGGAAACAATCAGCCCCAGCATTTT. It yields the protein CASSPTGNNQPQHF.

V usage is TRBV18 and J usage is TRBJ2-3; either TRBD1 or TRBD2 may fit D (6 bases each). The V end lost 0 bases, the J end lost 4 bases, and 14 bases lay between the germline ends. The CDR3 covers 16 residues. Germline V gene sequence: CDR1 KGHSH, CDR2 LQKENI. DNA of the CDR3: TGTGCCAGCTCACCACCCACCGGAGGGGGACCAGATACGCAGTATTTT. Translating it yields CASSPPTGGGPDTQYF.

CDR3 sequence reads: CAISDSAENTGELFF. The CDR3 nucleotides are TGTGCCATCAGTGATTCGGCAGAGAACACCGGGGAGCTGTTTTTT. This chain uses TRBV10-3 with TRBJ2-2; D is uncertain. The V gene lost 3 bases and the J gene lost 1 base, with 9 bases spanning the gap. The length of the CDR3 is 15 residues. The germline CDR1 and CDR2 sequences are ENHRY and SYGVKD.

V usage is TRBV7-9 and J usage is TRBJ2-1; TRBD2 aligns across 9 bases. With 5 bases clipped from V and 8 bases from J, the junction kept 13 bases outside the gene matches. CDR1 is SEHNR and CDR2 is FQNEAQ in the germline V gene (reference sequence). The CDR3 loop spans 16 amino acids. CDR3 in amino acids: CASSRTGTSPSHEQFF. The DNA of the CDR3 is TGTGCCAGCAGCCGTACCGGGACTAGCCCCAGCCATGAGCAGTTCTTC.

The chain employs TRBV6-6 and TRBJ1-3, with 8 bases fitting TRBD1. In germline, CDR1 is MNHNY, CDR2 SVGAGI (reference sequence). The CDR3 length is 15 residues. The trim removed 5 bases at V and 2 bases at J, leaving 5 bases unmatched. The CDR3 loop is CASSKDRDPGNTIYF. CDR3 DNA sequence: TGTGCCAGCAGTAAGGACAGGGACCCTGGAAACACCATATATTTT.

V is TRBV27 and J is TRBJ2-1, with 8 positions matching TRBD2. CDR3 length equals 15 residues. The J segment lost 4 bases and the V segment lost 5 bases, leaving 7 bases of the junction unmatched. CDR1 is MNHEY and CDR2 is SMNVEV in the germline V gene (reference sequence). The CDR3 coding sequence is TGTGCCAGCAGTCGACTAGCGCGACTGTACAATGAGCAGTTCTTC. This encodes CASSRLARLYNEQFF.

This clone appeared once. The chain has TRBV4-2 and TRBJ2-3, with D possibly being TRBD1 (7 bases). The CDR3 totals 15 residues. Germline assignment: CDR1 LGHNA and CDR2 YNFKEQ. The V gene lost 0 bases and the J gene lost 7 bases, with 14 bases spanning the gap. This CDR3 is CASSQDQGGLYTQYF. In DNA form, the CDR3 reads TGTGCCAGCAGCCAAGATCAGGGGGGACTCTATACGCAGTATTTT.

This chain connects TRBV9 to TRBJ2-7; weak D call: TRBD1 (6 bases). Germline V lookup: CDR1 SGDLS, CDR2 YYNGEE. This CDR3 contains 12 residues. With 4 bases removed from V and 4 bases from J, the gap between germline ends came to 9 bases. This CDR3 is CASSRTGYEQYF. The CDR3 coding sequence is TGTGCCAGCAGCCGTACAGGGTACGAGCAGTACTTC.

This chain joins TRBV28 and TRBJ2-5, with TRBD1 matching over 8 bases. Trimming at V came to 2 bases and at J to 5 bases, leaving 4 bases not matched to a gene. Per germline, CDR1 MDHEN and CDR2 SYDVKM. The length of the CDR3 is 14 residues. The CDR3 region is CASSLQGARETQYF. The CDR3 DNA reads as TGTGCCAGCAGTTTACAGGGGGCCCGTGAGACCCAGTACTTC.

The rearrangement uses TRBV6-6 and TRBJ1-2; D call uncertain. From germline, CDR1 is MNHNY and CDR2 SVGAGI (reference sequence). With 2 bases removed from V and 4 bases from J, the gap between germline ends came to 17 bases. The CDR3 spans 16 residues. CDR3 loop: CASSYAVWQSSYGYTF. The CDR3 DNA follows: TGTGCCAGCAGTTACGCCGTCTGGCAGAGTTCCTATGGCTACACCTTC.

V usage is TRBV28 and J usage is TRBJ1-2; TRBD1 matches at 7 bases. This CDR3 has 12 amino acids. In germline, CDR1 is MDHEN, CDR2 SYDVKM. V dropped 7 bases and J dropped 3; count of bases not matched to a gene: 2. CDR3 DNA sequence: TGTGCCAGCACCAGGGGGTACTATGGCTACACCTTC. It is translated as CASTRGYYGYTF.

The chain combines TRBV5-6 with TRBJ2-4, with a possible D match to TRBD2 (6 bases). The CDR3 length is 13 residues. V was shortened by 0 bases and J by 8 bases, with 9 bases between the two germline ends. Per the germline V gene, CDR1 is SGHDT and CDR2 is YYEEEE. This CDR3 is CASSLARGDIQYF. The CDR3 DNA follows: TGTGCCAGCAGCTTGGCTCGCGGGGACATTCAGTACTTC.